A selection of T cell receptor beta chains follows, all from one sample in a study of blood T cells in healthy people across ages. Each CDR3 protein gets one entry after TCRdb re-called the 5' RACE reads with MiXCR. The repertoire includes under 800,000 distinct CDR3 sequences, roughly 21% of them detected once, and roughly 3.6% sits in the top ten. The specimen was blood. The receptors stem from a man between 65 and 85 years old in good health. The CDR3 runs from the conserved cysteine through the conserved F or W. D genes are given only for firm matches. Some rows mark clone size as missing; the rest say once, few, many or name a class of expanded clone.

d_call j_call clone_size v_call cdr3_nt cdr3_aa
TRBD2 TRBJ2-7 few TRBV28 TGTGCCAGCAAAATAGCGGGAGGGCGGTCCTACGAGCAGTACTTC CASKIAGGRSYEQYF
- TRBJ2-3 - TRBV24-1 TGTGCCACCAGTCAGAGCACAGATACGCAGTATTTT CATSQSTDTQYF
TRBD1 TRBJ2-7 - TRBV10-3 TGTGCCATCAGTGAGTTTGAACAGGGGTCCTACGAGCAGTACTTC CAISEFEQGSYEQYF
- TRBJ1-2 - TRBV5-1 TGCGCCAGCAGCGGTGAGGGGATAGCTGAGGGCTACACCTTC CASSGEGIAEGYTF
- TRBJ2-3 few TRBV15 TGTGCCACCAGGAGGACTGTCACAGATACGCAGTATTTT CATRRTVTDTQYF
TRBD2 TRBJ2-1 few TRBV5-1 TGCGCCAGCAGTTCATCCGGGACTAGCGGAATCTATAACAATGAGCAGTTCTTC CASSSSGTSGIYNNEQFF
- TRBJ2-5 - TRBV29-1 TGCAGCGCCGGAAGGCAGCAAGAGACCCAGTACTTC CSAGRQQETQYF
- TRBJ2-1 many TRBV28 TGTGCCAGCAGTTTAGGCGCGAGCTCCTACAATGAGCAGTTCTTC CASSLGASSYNEQFF
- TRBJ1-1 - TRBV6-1 TGTGCCAGCAGTGATGAGGGGACTTACACTGAAGCTTTCTTT CASSDEGTYTEAFF
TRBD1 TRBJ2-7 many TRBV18 TGTGCCAGCTCACCGGGGACAGGGGACGAGCAGTACTTC CASSPGTGDEQYF
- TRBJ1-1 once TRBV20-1 TGCAGTGCTAGAGATCTGACCCAGATCACTGAAGCCTTCTTT CSARDLTQITEAFF
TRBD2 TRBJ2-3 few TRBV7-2 TGTGCCAGCAGCTTAGGGAGCGGGGGAAGCACAGATACGCAGTATTTT CASSLGSGGSTDTQYF
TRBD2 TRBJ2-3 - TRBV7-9 TGTGCCAGCAGCTTCATTATAGCGGGAGTGGGCACAGATACGCAGTATTTT CASSFIIAGVGTDTQYF
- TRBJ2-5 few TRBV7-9 TGTGCCAGCAGCCCTAGGAACCCCCTTGGAGAGACCCAGTACTTC CASSPRNPLGETQYF
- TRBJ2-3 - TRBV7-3 TGTGCCAGCAGCTTTGGGGGAAAGGGCGATACGCAGTATTTT CASSFGGKGDTQYF
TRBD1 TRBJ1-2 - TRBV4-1 TGCGCCAGCAGCCTATTCCCAGGGGGCAGCTATGGCTACACCTTC CASSLFPGGSYGYTF
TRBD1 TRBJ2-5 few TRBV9 TGTGCCAGCAGCTTGGGACAGGGGTCAGAGACCCGGTACTTC CASSLGQGSETRYF
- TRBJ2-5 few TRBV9 TGTGCCAGCAGCGCGGGACCCATCCAAGAGACCCAGTACTTC CASSAGPIQETQYF
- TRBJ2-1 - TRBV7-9 TGTGCCAGCAGCGATTTAGCGAGGGGCCCAGCGGCTGAGCAGTTCTTC CASSDLARGPAAEQFF
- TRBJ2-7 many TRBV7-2 TGTGCCAGCAGCTTAGCCGGGACTGGATCAGACGAGCAGTACTTC CASSLAGTGSDEQYF
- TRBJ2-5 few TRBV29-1 TGCAGCGTTGGGAGATGGGCCTCACAAGAGACCCAGTACTTC CSVGRWASQETQYF
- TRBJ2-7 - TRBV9 TGTGCCAGCAGCGTCGGACCGAACTCCTACGAGCAGTACTTC CASSVGPNSYEQYF
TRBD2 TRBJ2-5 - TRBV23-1 TGCGCCAGCAGGACTAGCGGGAACCAAGAGACCCAGTACTTC CASRTSGNQETQYF
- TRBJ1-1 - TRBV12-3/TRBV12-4 TGTGCCAGCAGTTTCGGTCCCACTGAAGCTTTCTTT CASSFGPTEAFF
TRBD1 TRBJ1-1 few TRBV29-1 TGCAGCGTTGTTGAGGGACAGCGTGCCCCGAACACTGAAGCTTTCTTT CSVVEGQRAPNTEAFF
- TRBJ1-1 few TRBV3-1 TGTGCCAGTAGCCAAGTTAACACTGAAGCTTTCTTT CASSQVNTEAFF
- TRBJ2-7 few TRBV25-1 TGTGCCAGCAGTGCCTTAGAGCCGGGGACGTCCTACGAGCAGTACTTC CASSALEPGTSYEQYF
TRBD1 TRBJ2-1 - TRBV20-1 TGCAGTGCTTTACAGGGGAGCGATGAGCAGTTCTTC CSALQGSDEQFF
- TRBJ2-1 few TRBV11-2 TGTGCCAGCAGCTTAGCGTCAGCCAGCTCCTACAATGAGCAGTTCTTC CASSLASASSYNEQFF
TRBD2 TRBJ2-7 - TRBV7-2 TGTGCCAGCAGCTTATTTGCGGGAGTGGGCCAGCAGTACTTC CASSLFAGVGQQYF
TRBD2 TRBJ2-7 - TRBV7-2 TGTGCCAGCAGTGCTACTAGCGGTCCTTTTTACGAGCAGTACTTC CASSATSGPFYEQYF
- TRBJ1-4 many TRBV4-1 TGCGCCAGCAGCCAAGTAGAGATCGGGCGCAGGACAACTAATGAAAAACTGTTTTTT CASSQVEIGRRTTNEKLFF
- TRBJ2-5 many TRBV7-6 TGTGCCAGCAGCTTGAGGGAGCGAGAGACCCAGTACTTC CASSLRERETQYF
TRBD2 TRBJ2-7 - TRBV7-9 TGTGCCAGCAGCCGCGGACTAGCGGGAGAGAACGAGCAGTACTTC CASSRGLAGENEQYF
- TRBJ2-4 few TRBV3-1 TGTGCCAGCAGCTCCGTGGAGGGGACCAAAAACATTCAGTACTTC CASSSVEGTKNIQYF
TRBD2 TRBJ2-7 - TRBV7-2 TGTGCCAGCAGCTCGGGACTAGCGGGAGGTGTCTCACTATACGAGCAGTACTTC CASSSGLAGGVSLYEQYF
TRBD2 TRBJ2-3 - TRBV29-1 TGCAGCGTTGACGGGACTAGCGGGAGTCTAGATACGCAGTATTTT CSVDGTSGSLDTQYF
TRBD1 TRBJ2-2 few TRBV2 TGTGCCAGCAGCAGGACAGGGCTCGGGGAGCTGTTTTTT CASSRTGLGELFF
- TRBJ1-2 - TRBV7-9 TGTGCCAGCAGCCCAGGAACAGGGACCTATGGCTACACCTTC CASSPGTGTYGYTF
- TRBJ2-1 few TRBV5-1 TGCGCCAGCAGCTGGACGGAGCGTGAGCAGTTCTTC CASSWTEREQFF
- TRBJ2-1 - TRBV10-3 TGTGCCATCAGTACCGGTCTTGGGGGACTCAATGAGCAGTTCTTC CAISTGLGGLNEQFF
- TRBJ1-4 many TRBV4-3 TGCGCCAGCAGCCAAGAAAACGGACAGAATGAAAAACTGTTTTTT CASSQENGQNEKLFF
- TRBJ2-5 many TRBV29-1 TGCAGCGTTTCCCTTGGGGGGCGAGAGACCCAGTACTTC CSVSLGGRETQYF
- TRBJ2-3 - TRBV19 TGTGCCAGTAGTATGGAAGATACGCAGTATTTT CASSMEDTQYF
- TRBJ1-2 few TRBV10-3 TGTGCCATCAGTGGAAGGCAGGGGTCCTATGGCTACACCTTC CAISGRQGSYGYTF
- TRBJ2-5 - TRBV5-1 TGCGCCAGCAGCGAGGCGGGGATTCAAGAGACCCAGTACTTC CASSEAGIQETQYF
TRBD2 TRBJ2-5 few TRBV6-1 TGTGCCAGCAGAGCTAGCGGAGAGACCCAGTACTTC CASRASGETQYF
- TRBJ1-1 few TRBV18 TGTGCCAGCTCAGCGTTGGTCGTGACTGAAGCTTTCTTT CASSALVVTEAFF
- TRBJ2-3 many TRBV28 TGTGCCAGTCTCGGCGCGGGCACAGATACGCAGTATTTT CASLGAGTDTQYF
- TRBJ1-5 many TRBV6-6 TGTGCCAGCAGTTACAAGGGTAGCAATCAGCCCCAGCATTTT CASSYKGSNQPQHF
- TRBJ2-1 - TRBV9 TGTGCCAGCAGCACACACAGGGGGAGGGTCAATGAGCAGTTCTTC CASSTHRGRVNEQFF
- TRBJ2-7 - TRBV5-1 TGCGCCAGCAGCTTGGTGGGTACTCTTCCCGAGCAGTACTTC CASSLVGTLPEQYF
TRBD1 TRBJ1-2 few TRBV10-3 TGTGCCACGGGACAGGGAACGATCTCTGGCTACACCTTC CATGQGTISGYTF
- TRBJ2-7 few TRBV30 TGTGCCTGGAGCAGTAGCGACACCTACGAGCAGTACTTC CAWSSSDTYEQYF
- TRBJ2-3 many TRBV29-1 TGCAGCGTTGAAGCGGGAGAAGGGGGTACGCAGTATTTT CSVEAGEGGTQYF
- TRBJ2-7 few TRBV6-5 TGTGCCAGCGGCCGACAGGTTTACGAGCAGTACTTC CASGRQVYEQYF
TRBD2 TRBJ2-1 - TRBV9 TGTGCCAGCAGCCCCCGTTGGACTAGCCCGGAGCAGTTCTTC CASSPRWTSPEQFF
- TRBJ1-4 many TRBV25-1 TGTGCCAGCAGTGAATCCGGGGGGAACGAAAAACTGTTTTTT CASSESGGNEKLFF
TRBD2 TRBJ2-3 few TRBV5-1 TGCGCCAGTGGACTAGCGGGAGAGGATACGCAGTATTTT CASGLAGEDTQYF
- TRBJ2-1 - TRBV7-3 TGTGCCAGCAGCCCGCGGACTAGGGGGAACAATGAGCAGTTCTTC CASSPRTRGNNEQFF